Reported below is one T cell receptor beta chain. Profiled with immunoSEQ multiplex PCR; TCRdb holds only in-frame clones, not every one. The profile covers about 110,000 clones, with 70% to 80% appearing a single time and around 20% taken by the ten largest. Germline V gene sequence: CDR1 GTSNPN, CDR2 SVGIG (reference sequence). The junction had 9 bases not matched to a gene; V was cut back by 4 bases and J by 1 base. The CDR3 totals 15 residues. These data belong to a study of blood T cell repertoires in COVID-19. Overall study: Samples of COVID-19 (acute and convalescent) were obtained from the United States, Italy and Spain.

The chain carries TRBV30 and TRBJ1-2, with 7 nucleotides matching TRBD1. The clonotype was recovered from a man aged 65-85 years with active or convalescent COVID-19. Sequenced material: peripheral blood. The CDR3 is CAWTDGTDLNYGYTF. The DNA for the CDR3 is TGTGCCTGGACCGACGGGACAGACCTTAACTATGGCTACACCTTC.